What follows are 24 T cell receptor beta chains derived from one specimen sequenced in a study of shared clonotypes between healthy human individuals. Some clones are missing from TCRdb's copy, which holds only in-frame ones; the method was immunoSEQ multiplex PCR. This sample has approximately 980,000 clones, with less than 85% found just once. Sequencing was performed on memory CD4+ T cells sorted from blood. Subset noted: CD45RA-negative fraction. The origin of the receptors is a man aged 18 to 29 in good health.

The chain recombines TRBV7-9 with TRBJ2-2, with 9 nucleotides matching TRBD2. CDR1 is SEHNR, CDR2 FQNEAQ, per germline (reference sequence). V dropped 4 bases and J dropped 5; count of bases not matched to a gene: 5. The CDR3 covers 15 residues. The CDR3 here is CASSSAGGPTGELFF. The CDR3 region has the DNA TGTGCCAGCAGCTCGGCGGGAGGGCCTACCGGGGAGCTGTTTTTT.

This chain joins TRBV18 and TRBJ2-2, with unresolved D. The germline V gene encodes CDR1 KGHSH and CDR2 LQKENI. V lost 2 bases and J lost 7, with 5 bases in between. The CDR3 is 12 amino acids. The CDR3 DNA reads as TGTGCCAGCTCACCAGCGAGCGGGGAGCTGTTTTTT. Its translation: CASSPASGELFF.

The rearrangement links TRBV6-1 to TRBJ1-5; possibly TRBD1 for D (6 bases). CDR1 MNHNS and CDR2 SASEGT come from the germline V gene. This CDR3 contains 13 residues. The V end lost 6 bases, the J end lost 9 bases, and 15 bases lay between the germline ends. CDR3 region: CASSLQGLGPQHF. The CDR3 DNA is TGTGCCAGCAGCCTACAGGGTCTGGGGCCCCAGCATTTT.

The V call is TRBV5-1, the J call TRBJ2-7; 9 bases are shared with TRBD1. Germline V lookup: CDR1 SGHRS, CDR2 YFSETQ. The CDR3 is 15 amino acids. V dropped 0 bases and J dropped 5; count of bases not matched to a gene: 6. The CDR3 DNA sequence: TGCGCCAGCAGCTTGGGGGGACAGGGTTCGGACGAGCAGTACTTC. Translated, it gives CASSLGGQGSDEQYF.

The J gene is TRBJ1-2, the V gene TRBV4-1; perhaps TRBD1 as D (5 bases). Germline V gene sequence: CDR1 MGHRA, CDR2 YSYEKL. Trimming cost V 1 base and J 2 bases, with 14 bases left between them. This CDR3 has 16 amino acids. CDR3 protein: CASSQGGGTTNYGYTF. The CDR3 DNA follows: TGCGCCAGCAGCCAAGGGGGCGGGACTACGAACTATGGCTACACCTTC.

V is TRBV30 and J is TRBJ2-5, with TRBD1 matching over 11 bases. Germline trimming cut 5 bases from V and 5 bases from J; bases unmatched to any gene: 10. Germline lookup yields CDR1 GTSNPN and CDR2 SVGIG (reference sequence). The CDR3 sequence is 15 residues long. As DNA, the CDR3 is TGTGCCTGGGCCTGGGGACAGGGGGATCTTGAGACCCAGTACTTC. As protein: CAWAWGQGDLETQYF.

V is TRBV7-2 and J is TRBJ2-7; weak D call: TRBD2 (6 bases). Germline V gene lookup returns CDR1 SGHTA and CDR2 FQGNSA. V lost 4 bases and J 3 bases, leaving 10 bases between the germline ends. CDR3 length equals 13 residues. This CDR3 reads CASSYSGVYEQYF. CDR3 DNA: TGTGCCAGCAGCTATAGCGGAGTCTACGAGCAGTACTTC.

V is TRBV30 and J is TRBJ2-2; no firm D call. The CDR3 sequence is 14 residues long. In germline, CDR1 is GTSNPN, CDR2 SVGIG (reference sequence). The V end was cut by 0 bases, the J end by 5 bases, with 10 bases between. The CDR3, as DNA: TGTGCCTGGAGTGTAATCCGCGCTACCGGGGAGCTGTTTTTT. This codes for CAWSVIRATGELFF.

The chain links TRBV6-5 to TRBJ1-5; the match to TRBD1 covers 7 bases. The CDR3 totals 14 residues. J gave up 4 bases and V 4 bases, and 4 bases lay outside the gene matches. Germline V gives CDR1 MNHEY, CDR2 SVGAGI. The CDR3 sequence is CASSLGQANQPQHF. The DNA for the CDR3 is TGTGCCAGCAGTTTAGGACAGGCAAATCAGCCCCAGCATTTT.

This chain connects TRBV10-3 to TRBJ1-5; 8 nucleotides align to TRBD1. Unmatched junction bases numbered 5, after V lost 3 bases and J lost 4 bases. CDR1 ENHRY and CDR2 SYGVKD come from the germline V gene. The CDR3 covers 15 residues. The CDR3 DNA sequence: TGTGCCATCAGTGACGGCAGGGGGCTAAATCAGCCCCAGCATTTT. Encoded protein: CAISDGRGLNQPQHF.

V gene TRBV6-6 combines with J gene TRBJ2-7; no clear D. V lost 6 bases and J 3 bases, leaving 3 bases between the germline ends. Germline CDR1 is MNHNY and CDR2 is SVGAGI (reference sequence). The CDR3 totals 10 residues. The CDR3 DNA reads as TGTGCCAGCAGGCGCTACGAGCAGTACTTC. Protein: CASRRYEQYF.

The table lists this clone with a count of one. The V call is TRBV6-6, the J call TRBJ2-6; a weak D match, TRBD2 (6 bases). Germline V gene data show CDR1 as MNHNY and CDR2 as SVGAGI (reference sequence). The CDR3 spans 16 residues. The V and J ends lost 4 bases and 1 base respectively, with 11 bases between them. The CDR3 DNA reads as TGTGCCAGCAGTTCCCGCCGGGGGTCTGGGGCCAACGTCCTGACTTTC. This codes for CASSSRRGSGANVLTF.

The chain uses TRBV6-1 and TRBJ2-3; 9 bases fit TRBD1. The CDR3 sequence is 14 residues long. CDR1 MNHNS and CDR2 SASEGT come from the germline V gene. CDR3 in amino acids: CASDRGLFADTQYF. The DNA of the CDR3 is TGTGCTTCGGACAGGGGTTTATTTGCAGATACGCAGTATTTT.

The CDR3 DNA follows: TGTGCCAGCGGACCCGGGACGGTGGGAAACACCATATATTTT. It is translated as CASGPGTVGNTIYF. V usage is TRBV5-6 and J usage is TRBJ1-3; TRBD1 is a possible D gene (5 bases). V shed 7 bases and J shed 4 bases, with 15 bases lying between them. From germline, CDR1 is SGHDT and CDR2 YYEEEE. This CDR3 has 14 amino acids.

The chain carries TRBV10-2 and TRBJ2-1; 12 nucleotides match TRBD2. Germline values: CDR1 WSHSY, CDR2 SAAADI. Trimming took 7 bases from V and 1 from J; bases not matched to a gene: 2. The CDR3 runs 15 residues. This CDR3 reads CASMLAGGSYNEQFF. The CDR3 DNA sequence: TGCGCCAGCATGCTAGCGGGGGGGTCCTACAATGAGCAGTTCTTC.

The genes are TRBV15 and TRBJ2-7; D is possibly TRBD1 (6 bases). Trimming removed 0 bases at V and 4 bases at J, with 13 bases between. The CDR3 has 15 amino acids. Per germline, CDR1 LNHNV and CDR2 YYDKDF (reference sequence). The CDR3 sequence is CATSRDTGRGYEQYF. CDR3 DNA: TGTGCCACCAGCAGAGATACCGGCAGGGGTTACGAGCAGTACTTC.

The CDR3 DNA reads as TGTGCCAGCAGCTTCGGACAGGCAGGCCGGCAAGAGACCCAGTACTTC. As protein: CASSFGQAGRQETQYF. The rearrangement joins TRBV5-4 to TRBJ2-5; the match to TRBD1 covers 7 bases. Germline values: CDR1 SGHNT, CDR2 YYREEE (reference sequence). CDR3 length: 16 residues. Unmatched junction bases numbered 9, after V lost 2 bases and J lost 2 bases.

This clone showed up many times. The chain combines TRBV6-5 with TRBJ1-1; D is possibly TRBD1 (5 bases). V lost 6 bases, J lost 13 bases, and 24 bases lay in between. Germline V CDR1 and CDR2: MNHEY, SVGAGI. The CDR3 is made up of 14 amino acids. The CDR3: CASSLRGAAGGDFF. Written as DNA, the CDR3 is TGTGCCAGCAGCCTACGTGGGGCCGCCGGGGGGGATTTCTTT.

The chain carries TRBV15 and TRBJ1-3; D is perhaps TRBD1 (5 bases). The CDR3 totals 16 residues. Per the germline V gene, CDR1 is LNHNV and CDR2 is YYDKDF (reference sequence). The V and J ends lost 0 bases and 0 bases respectively, with 9 bases between them. Here the CDR3 reads CATSRDLTVSGNTIYF. CDR3 DNA sequence: TGTGCCACCAGCAGAGATCTGACAGTCTCTGGAAACACCATATATTTT. Looking up the rest from reference TRBV15 and TRBJ1-3 gives the full variable domain: DAMVIQNPRYQVTQFGKPVTLSCSQTLNHNVMYWYQQKSSQAPKLLFHYYDKDFNNEADTPDNFQSRRPNTSFCFLDIRSPGLGDTAMYLCATSRDLTVSGNTIYFGEGSWLTVV.

CDR3 sequence (DNA): TGTGCCAGCAGCTTATGGACAGGGAGCTCCTATAATTCACCCCTCCACTTT. Its translation is CASSLWTGSSYNSPLHF. The rearrangement uses TRBV7-9 and TRBJ1-6, with TRBD1 identical over 8 bases. CDR1 is SEHNR and CDR2 is FQNEAQ in the germline V gene (reference sequence). Trimming took 2 bases from V and 0 from J; bases not matched to a gene: 3. The CDR3 runs 17 residues.

This chain uses TRBV29-1 with TRBJ2-7; 8 bases match TRBD1. V shed 2 bases, J shed 2 bases, and the junction held 5 bases outside the gene matches. This CDR3 has 14 residues. CDR1 and CDR2 (germline): SQVTM, ANQGSEA. The CDR3 DNA is TGCAGCGTTGAATCGGACAGGGTCCCCTACGAGCAGTACTTC. Translation: CSVESDRVPYEQYF.

The rearrangement links TRBV29-1 to TRBJ1-3; tentatively, D is TRBD1 (5 bases). V shed 5 bases and J shed 6 bases, with 23 bases lying between them. Germline V CDR1 and CDR2: SQVTM, ANQGSEA. The CDR3 runs 16 residues. The CDR3 bases are TGCAGCGTTCAACCAGAGCCGGGACGGGGCGAAAACACCATATATTTT. It specifies CSVQPEPGRGENTIYF.

A note on this clone: In the same sample, other DNA sequences code for this CDR3. The V call is TRBV7-9, the J call TRBJ2-3; 8 bases match TRBD2. V trimming: 0 bases; J trimming: 1 base; junction bases outside the gene matches: 0. Germline V CDR1 and CDR2: SEHNR, FQNEAQ (reference sequence). CDR3 length: 15 amino acids. CDR3 bases: TGTGCCAGCAGCTTAGCGGGACTAGGCACAGATACGCAGTATTTT. It codes for CASSLAGLGTDTQYF.

J is TRBJ1-4 and V is TRBV6-5, with D tentatively TRBD1 (5 bases). Trimming removed 6 bases at V and 3 bases at J, with 14 bases between. CDR3 length: 15 residues. Germline V gives CDR1 MNHEY, CDR2 SVGAGI. The CDR3 region is CASSNGHGPNEKLFF. For the CDR3, the DNA is TGTGCCAGCAGCAACGGACACGGACCTAATGAAAAACTGTTTTTT.